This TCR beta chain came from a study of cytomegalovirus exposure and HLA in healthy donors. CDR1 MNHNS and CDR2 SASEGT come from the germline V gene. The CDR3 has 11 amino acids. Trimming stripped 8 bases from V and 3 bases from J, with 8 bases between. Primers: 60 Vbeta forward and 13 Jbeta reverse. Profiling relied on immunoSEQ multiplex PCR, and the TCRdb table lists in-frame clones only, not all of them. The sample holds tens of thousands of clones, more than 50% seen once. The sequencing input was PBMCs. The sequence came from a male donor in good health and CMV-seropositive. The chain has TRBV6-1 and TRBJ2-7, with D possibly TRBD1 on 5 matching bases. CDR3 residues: CASHRFYEQYF. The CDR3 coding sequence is TGTGCCAGCCACAGGTTCTACGAGCAGTACTTC.